This TCR beta chain was sequenced during a study of brain T cells in children with intractable seizures. The table came from immunoSEQ multiplex PCR; TCRdb's copy has only in-frame clones and leaves some out. Among over 95,000 clones, 94% were seen once, and the ten largest hold 3.8%. This CDR3 region has 13 residues. Germline V lookup: CDR1 SGDLS, CDR2 YYNGEE. V was clipped by 0 bases and J by 4 bases, with 7 bases between them. This chain uses TRBV9 with TRBJ1-2; no clear D gene. Sample: peripheral blood, taken at surgery. The TCR sequence derives from a boy in the first two years of life with hemimegalencephaly and intractable seizures. The CDR3 DNA reads as TGTGCCAGCAGCGTAGAGGACGGCTATGGCTACACCTTC. Protein sequence: CASSVEDGYGYTF.